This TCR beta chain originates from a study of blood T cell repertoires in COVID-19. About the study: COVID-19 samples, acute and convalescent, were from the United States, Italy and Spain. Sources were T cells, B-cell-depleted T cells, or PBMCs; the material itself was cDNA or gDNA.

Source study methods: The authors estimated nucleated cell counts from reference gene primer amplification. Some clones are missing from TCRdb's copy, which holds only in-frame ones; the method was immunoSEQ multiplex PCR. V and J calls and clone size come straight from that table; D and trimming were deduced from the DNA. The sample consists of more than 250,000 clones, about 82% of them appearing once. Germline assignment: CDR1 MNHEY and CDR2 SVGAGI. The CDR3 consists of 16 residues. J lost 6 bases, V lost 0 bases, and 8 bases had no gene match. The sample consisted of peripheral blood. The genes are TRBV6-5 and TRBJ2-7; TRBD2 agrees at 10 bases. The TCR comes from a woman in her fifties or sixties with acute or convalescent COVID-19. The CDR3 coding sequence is TGTGCCAGCAGTTACTCGGCGGAAATAGCGGGAGGCGAGCAGTACTTC. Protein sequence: CASSYSAEIAGGEQYF.